This T cell receptor (beta chain) was retrieved from a study of blood T cell repertoires in COVID-19. Study-level information: Sources were T cells, B-cell-depleted T cells, or PBMCs; the material itself was cDNA or gDNA.

TCRdb keeps only in-frame clones here, not all; method: immunoSEQ multiplex PCR. The sample lists some 320,000 clones, around nine tenths occurring once. Germline V lookup: CDR1 SGHTA, CDR2 FQGNSA. With 4 bases clipped from V and 2 bases from J, the junction kept 7 bases outside the gene matches. This CDR3 comprises 15 residues. The sample was PBMCs or T cells enriched from blood (not recorded which). The TCR sequence derives from a man in his fifties or sixties who had recovered from COVID-19. The chain joins TRBV7-2 to TRBJ2-7; TRBD2 aligns across 8 bases. The CDR3 sequence: CASSSSRGGAYEQYF. In DNA, the CDR3 is TGTGCCAGCAGCTCCAGCCGGGGGGGGGCCTACGAGCAGTACTTC.